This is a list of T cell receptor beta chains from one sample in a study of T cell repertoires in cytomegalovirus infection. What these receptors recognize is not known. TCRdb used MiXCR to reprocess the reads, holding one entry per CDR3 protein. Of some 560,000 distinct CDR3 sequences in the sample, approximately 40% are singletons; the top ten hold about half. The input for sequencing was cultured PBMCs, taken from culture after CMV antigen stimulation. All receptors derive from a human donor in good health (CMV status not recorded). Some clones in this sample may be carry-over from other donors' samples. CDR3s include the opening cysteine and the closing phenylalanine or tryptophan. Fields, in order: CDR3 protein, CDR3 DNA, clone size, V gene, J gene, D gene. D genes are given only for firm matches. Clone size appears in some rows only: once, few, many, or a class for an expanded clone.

cdr3_aa: CASTYGQGQQETQYF
cdr3_nt: TGTGCCAGCACATACGGACAGGGGCAACAAGAGACCCAGTACTTC
clone_size: -
v_call: TRBV7-8
j_call: TRBJ2-5
d_call: TRBD1

cdr3_aa: CSAAGAGSYNEQFF
cdr3_nt: TGCAGTGCTGCAGGGGCTGGGTCCTACAATGAGCAGTTCTTC
clone_size: -
v_call: TRBV20-1
j_call: TRBJ2-1
d_call: -

cdr3_aa: CATEFDQETQYF
cdr3_nt: TGTGCCACAGAATTCGACCAAGAGACCCAGTACTTC
clone_size: few
v_call: TRBV24-1
j_call: TRBJ2-5
d_call: -

cdr3_aa: CASSFGQPNTGELFF
cdr3_nt: TGTGCCAGCAGCTTCGGGCAGCCGAACACCGGGGAGCTGTTTTTT
clone_size: few
v_call: TRBV7-8
j_call: TRBJ2-2
d_call: -

cdr3_aa: CASGAGPGETQYF
cdr3_nt: TGCGCCAGCGGGGCGGGGCCGGGGGAGACCCAGTACTTC
clone_size: -
v_call: TRBV5-1
j_call: TRBJ2-5
d_call: -

cdr3_aa: CASSSHDSYEQYF
cdr3_nt: TGTGCCAGCAGTTCCCACGACAGCTACGAGCAGTACTTC
clone_size: few
v_call: TRBV6-6
j_call: TRBJ2-7
d_call: -

cdr3_aa: CASSLATTNTGELFF
cdr3_nt: TGTGCCAGCAGCTTAGCTACTACGAACACCGGGGAGCTGTTTTTT
clone_size: many
v_call: TRBV7-2
j_call: TRBJ2-2
d_call: -

cdr3_aa: CAISAGLGNTIYF
cdr3_nt: TGTGCCATCAGTGCAGGACTTGGAAACACCATATATTTT
clone_size: -
v_call: TRBV10-3
j_call: TRBJ1-3
d_call: -

cdr3_aa: CASSLEHDEQFF
cdr3_nt: TGTGCCAGCAGTTTAGAGCACGATGAGCAGTTCTTC
clone_size: few
v_call: TRBV12-3/TRBV12-4
j_call: TRBJ2-1
d_call: -

cdr3_aa: CASSYPGQSSYEQYF
cdr3_nt: TGTGCCAGCAGCTATCCGGGACAAAGCTCCTACGAGCAGTACTTC
clone_size: -
v_call: TRBV7-2
j_call: TRBJ2-7
d_call: -

cdr3_aa: CASRPRTASSGNTIYF
cdr3_nt: TGTGCCAGCAGGCCACGGACGGCCAGCTCTGGAAACACCATATATTTT
clone_size: few
v_call: TRBV6-1
j_call: TRBJ1-3
d_call: -

cdr3_aa: CASSPVNTYEQYF
cdr3_nt: TGTGCCAGCTCTCCAGTGAACACCTACGAGCAGTACTTC
clone_size: -
v_call: TRBV18
j_call: TRBJ2-7
d_call: -

cdr3_aa: CAFTYNEQFF
cdr3_nt: TGTGCCTTTACTTACAATGAGCAGTTCTTC
clone_size: -
v_call: TRBV11-2
j_call: TRBJ2-1
d_call: -

cdr3_aa: CASSQIVGLTGELFF
cdr3_nt: TGTGCCAGCAGCCAGATTGTAGGGCTCACCGGGGAGCTGTTTTTT
clone_size: -
v_call: TRBV7-9
j_call: TRBJ2-2
d_call: -

cdr3_aa: CASSSTGLGNTIYF
cdr3_nt: TGTGCCAGCAGCTCTACTGGGCTCGGAAACACCATATATTTT
clone_size: few
v_call: TRBV7-8
j_call: TRBJ1-3
d_call: -

cdr3_aa: CASSFIRGGGQPQHF
cdr3_nt: TGTGCCAGCAGTTTTATCAGAGGGGGCGGGCAGCCCCAGCATTTT
clone_size: -
v_call: TRBV28
j_call: TRBJ1-5
d_call: TRBD1

cdr3_aa: CASSNRATDTQYF
cdr3_nt: TGTGCCAGCAGCAACAGGGCCACAGATACGCAGTATTTT
clone_size: -
v_call: TRBV11-1
j_call: TRBJ2-3
d_call: -

cdr3_aa: CASSTGGTGSREKLFF
cdr3_nt: TGTGCCAGCAGCACCGGGGGGACAGGGTCGAGAGAAAAACTGTTTTTT
clone_size: -
v_call: TRBV5-5
j_call: TRBJ1-4
d_call: TRBD1

cdr3_aa: CASSPSAEQPQHF
cdr3_nt: TGTGCCAGTAGTCCCAGCGCCGAGCAGCCCCAGCATTTT
clone_size: -
v_call: TRBV19
j_call: TRBJ1-5
d_call: -

cdr3_aa: CASRLGQDTEAFF
cdr3_nt: TGCGCCAGCAGGTTGGGACAGGACACTGAAGCTTTCTTT
clone_size: -
v_call: TRBV5-1
j_call: TRBJ1-1
d_call: TRBD1

cdr3_aa: CASSDTSGRRETQYF
cdr3_nt: TGTGCCAGCAGTGATACTAGCGGCAGGCGAGAGACCCAGTACTTC
clone_size: -
v_call: TRBV12-3/TRBV12-4
j_call: TRBJ2-5
d_call: TRBD2

cdr3_aa: CASSPRAGFENIQYF
cdr3_nt: TGTGCCAGCAGTCCCAGGGCGGGGTTCGAAAACATTCAGTACTTC
clone_size: -
v_call: TRBV12-3/TRBV12-4
j_call: TRBJ2-4
d_call: -

cdr3_aa: CASSRLGGETQYF
cdr3_nt: TGTGCCAGCAGCCGTTTAGGCGGCGAGACCCAGTACTTC
clone_size: -
v_call: TRBV7-4
j_call: TRBJ2-5
d_call: -

cdr3_aa: CASKPRRADEQFF
cdr3_nt: TGTGCCAGCAAACCCCGGAGGGCCGATGAGCAGTTCTTC
clone_size: -
v_call: TRBV12-3/TRBV12-4
j_call: TRBJ2-1
d_call: -

cdr3_aa: CASSLVQNPNEQFF
cdr3_nt: TGTGCCAGCAGCTTAGTACAGAACCCCAATGAGCAGTTCTTC
clone_size: -
v_call: TRBV7-9
j_call: TRBJ2-1
d_call: -

cdr3_aa: CASTKAGNINGYTF
cdr3_nt: TGTGCCAGTACGAAGGCAGGGAATATCAATGGCTACACCTTC
clone_size: -
v_call: TRBV27
j_call: TRBJ1-2
d_call: -

cdr3_aa: CASSLEGGWDSPLHF
cdr3_nt: TGTGCCAGCAGCCTAGAGGGGGGCTGGGATTCACCCCTCCACTTT
clone_size: -
v_call: TRBV7-4
j_call: TRBJ1-6
d_call: -

cdr3_aa: CASSPTGSNSPLHF
cdr3_nt: TGCGCCAGCAGCCCCACAGGGAGTAATTCACCCCTCCACTTT
clone_size: -
v_call: TRBV5-1
j_call: TRBJ1-6
d_call: -

cdr3_aa: CASSTTGRNQPQHF
cdr3_nt: TGTGCCAGCAGCACGACAGGGCGCAATCAGCCCCAGCATTTT
clone_size: many
v_call: TRBV7-2
j_call: TRBJ1-5
d_call: TRBD1

cdr3_aa: CASSFFKNTGELFF
cdr3_nt: TGTGCCAGCAGTTTCTTCAAGAACACCGGGGAGCTGTTTTTT
clone_size: -
v_call: TRBV12-3/TRBV12-4
j_call: TRBJ2-2
d_call: -

cdr3_aa: CASSITSSGANVLTF
cdr3_nt: TGTGCCAGCAGTATTACTAGCTCTGGGGCCAACGTCCTGACTTTC
clone_size: few
v_call: TRBV6-8
j_call: TRBJ2-6
d_call: -

cdr3_aa: CASSPPSGEEGGEEQYF
cdr3_nt: TGTGCCAGCAGCCCACCCTCCGGGGAGGAAGGGGGTGAGGAGCAGTACTTC
clone_size: few
v_call: TRBV7-9
j_call: TRBJ2-7
d_call: -

cdr3_aa: CASSDNGGAGEKLFF
cdr3_nt: TGTGCCAGCAGCGACAACGGGGGGGCGGGGGAAAAACTGTTTTTT
clone_size: -
v_call: TRBV7-9
j_call: TRBJ1-4
d_call: -

cdr3_aa: CASSKAGPYNEQFF
cdr3_nt: TGTGCCAGCAGTAAAGCGGGACCTTACAATGAGCAGTTCTTC
clone_size: -
v_call: TRBV12-3/TRBV12-4
j_call: TRBJ2-1
d_call: TRBD2

cdr3_aa: CASSQDWGQSTDTQYF
cdr3_nt: TGTGCCAGCAGCCAAGATTGGGGGCAGAGCACAGATACGCAGTATTTT
clone_size: few
v_call: TRBV4-2
j_call: TRBJ2-3
d_call: -

cdr3_aa: CASSSMTGRGRTGELFF
cdr3_nt: TGTGCCAGCAGCTCTATGACAGGCCGGGGGAGGACCGGGGAGCTGTTTTTT
clone_size: -
v_call: TRBV7-4
j_call: TRBJ2-2
d_call: -

cdr3_aa: CASSLAGSREAFF
cdr3_nt: TGTGCCAGCAGCTTAGCGGGGTCACGAGAAGCTTTCTTT
clone_size: -
v_call: TRBV7-2
j_call: TRBJ1-1
d_call: -

cdr3_aa: CASSGNTGELFF
cdr3_nt: TGTGCCAGCAGCGGGAACACCGGGGAGCTGTTTTTT
clone_size: few
v_call: TRBV12-3/TRBV12-4
j_call: TRBJ2-2
d_call: -

cdr3_aa: CATSRAFGVQGQYTQYF
cdr3_nt: TGTGCCACCAGCAGGGCTTTTGGGGTACAGGGCCAGTATACGCAGTATTTT
clone_size: -
v_call: TRBV15
j_call: TRBJ2-3
d_call: -

cdr3_aa: CASSQDFYEQYF
cdr3_nt: TGTGCCAGCAGCCAGGACTTCTACGAGCAGTACTTC
clone_size: many
v_call: TRBV7-2
j_call: TRBJ2-7
d_call: -

cdr3_aa: CASSKVEATDTQYF
cdr3_nt: TGCGCCAGCAGCAAGGTGGAGGCCACAGATACGCAGTATTTT
clone_size: -
v_call: TRBV10-1
j_call: TRBJ2-3
d_call: -

cdr3_aa: CASSQGDYEQYF
cdr3_nt: TGTGCCAGCAGCCAGGGAGACTACGAGCAGTACTTC
clone_size: few
v_call: TRBV7-9
j_call: TRBJ2-7
d_call: -

cdr3_aa: CASSLGGGSPLHF
cdr3_nt: TGTGCCAGCAGCTTAGGGGGGGGATCACCCCTCCACTTT
clone_size: many
v_call: TRBV7-8
j_call: TRBJ1-6
d_call: -

cdr3_aa: CASSRIKTGYGYTF
cdr3_nt: TGTGCCAGCAGCCGCATCAAGACAGGGTATGGCTACACCTTC
clone_size: -
v_call: TRBV7-8
j_call: TRBJ1-2
d_call: TRBD1

cdr3_aa: CASSLTAGLAGENNEQFF
cdr3_nt: TGTGCCAGCAGCTTAACGGCGGGGCTAGCGGGAGAGAACAATGAGCAGTTCTTC
clone_size: once
v_call: TRBV7-6
j_call: TRBJ2-1
d_call: TRBD2

cdr3_aa: CASSFYGGDQPQHF
cdr3_nt: TGTGCCAGCAGCTTCTACGGAGGCGATCAGCCCCAGCATTTT
clone_size: many
v_call: TRBV7-2
j_call: TRBJ1-5
d_call: -

cdr3_aa: CAYQGGGGPYNEQFF
cdr3_nt: TGTGCCTACCAAGGGGGAGGGGGTCCCTACAATGAGCAGTTCTTC
clone_size: -
v_call: TRBV2
j_call: TRBJ2-1
d_call: -

cdr3_aa: CASSLPGQVNTDTQYF
cdr3_nt: TGTGCCAGCAGTTTGCCGGGACAGGTAAACACAGATACGCAGTATTTT
clone_size: -
v_call: TRBV7-2
j_call: TRBJ2-3
d_call: TRBD1

cdr3_aa: CASSLPGDEQYF
cdr3_nt: TGTGCCAGCAGTTTGCCAGGGGACGAGCAGTACTTC
clone_size: -
v_call: TRBV12-3/TRBV12-4
j_call: TRBJ2-7
d_call: -